This T cell receptor beta chain was profiled in a study of T cells after yellow fever vaccination. General study points: Subsequent booster samples again held most clones from primary vaccination (around 96% CD4, about 90% CD8).

Many counts were recorded for this clonotype. The antigen is undetermined. A single record per CDR3 protein comes from TCRdb applying MiXCR to the 5' RACE reads. Among roughly 65,000 distinct CDR3 sequences listed, around 5% were seen once. This CDR3 has 14 amino acids. The germline gives CDR1 SGDLS, CDR2 YYNGEE. The V and J ends lost 3 bases and 2 bases respectively, with 11 bases between them. The clonotype comes from a man younger than 35 who received the YFV17D yellow fever vaccine. J is TRBJ1-2 and V is TRBV9, with a possible D match to TRBD1 (5 bases). The source was CD4+ T cells sorted from PBMCs, collected less than 16 days after the first yellow fever vaccination. DNA of the CDR3: TGTGCCAGCAGCGGTCCCCCAGGGAACTATGGCTACACCTTC. Translation: CASSGPPGNYGYTF. The full variable domain, its missing parts supplied by reference TRBV9 and TRBJ1-2, is DSGVTQTPKHLITATGQRVTLRCSPRSGDLSVYWYQQSLDQGLQFLIQYYNGEERAKGNILERFSAQQFPDLHSELNLSSLELGDSALYFCASSGPPGNYGYTFGSGTRLTVV.